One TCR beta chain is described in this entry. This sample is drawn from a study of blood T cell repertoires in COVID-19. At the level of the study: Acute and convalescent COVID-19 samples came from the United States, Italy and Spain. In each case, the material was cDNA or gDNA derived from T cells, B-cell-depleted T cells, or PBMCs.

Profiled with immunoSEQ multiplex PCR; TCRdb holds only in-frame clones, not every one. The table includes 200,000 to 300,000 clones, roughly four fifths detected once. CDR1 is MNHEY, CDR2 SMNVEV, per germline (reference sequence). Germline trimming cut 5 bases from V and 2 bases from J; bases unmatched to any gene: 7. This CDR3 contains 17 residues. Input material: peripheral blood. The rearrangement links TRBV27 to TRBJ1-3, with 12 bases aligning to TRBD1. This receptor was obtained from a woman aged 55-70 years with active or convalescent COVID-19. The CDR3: CASSTPGQGATGNTIYF. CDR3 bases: TGTGCCAGCAGTACACCGGGACAGGGGGCTACTGGAAACACCATATATTTT.